This TCR beta chain was captured in a study of blood T cell repertoires in COVID-19. Sequenced by immunoSEQ multiplex PCR; TCRdb stores in-frame clones only, minus some. The sample includes fewer than 400,000 clones, 87% seen only once; the top ten take around 9%. Germline assignment: CDR1 LNHDA and CDR2 SQIVND (reference sequence). The CDR3 extends over 15 amino acids. With 9 bases removed from V and 2 bases from J, the gap between germline ends came to 19 bases. Participants came from about two dozen US areas, aged roughly 18 to 95 years. The clonotype comes from a woman aged 18 to 35 who had recovered from COVID-19. The sequencing input was PBMCs or T cells enriched from blood (not recorded which). The V call is TRBV19, the J call TRBJ1-2; a weak D match, TRBD1 (5 bases). CDR3 coding DNA: TGTGCCAGCGAGGCAGGGTCGTGGAACAACTATGGCTACACCTTC. Amino acids: CASEAGSWNNYGYTF.